The 19 T cell receptor beta chains given below trace back to one sample, sequenced in a study of blood T cell repertoires in COVID-19. Clones were sequenced by immunoSEQ multiplex PCR, and TCRdb holds only the in-frame ones, with some missing. The sample gives around 270,000 clones, roughly 89% of which show up once; roughly 0.8% is in the top ten. The sample taken for sequencing was peripheral blood. These receptors were taken from a man aged 25 to 40 with acute or convalescent COVID-19.

This chain joins TRBV18 and TRBJ1-6; no clear D gene. V was trimmed by 6 bases and J by 3 bases, leaving 15 bases between them. Germline lookup yields CDR1 KGHSH and CDR2 LQKENI. This CDR3 region has 16 residues. The CDR3 region is CASSAGGRNYNSPLHF. CDR3 nucleotide sequence: TGTGCCAGCTCTGCTGGAGGTCGGAACTATAATTCACCCCTCCACTTT.

This clone was seen just once. The rearrangement links TRBV7-3 to TRBJ1-1, with D possibly matching TRBD1 (6 bases). This CDR3 has 14 residues. Deletions cut 1 base from V and 4 bases from J, with 10 bases between. Germline-derived CDR1 and CDR2 are SGHTA and FQGTGA. CDR3 sequence (DNA): TGTGCCAGCAGCTTAAACAGGGTGGGCACTGAAGCTTTCTTT. It encodes CASSLNRVGTEAFF.

The J gene is TRBJ1-3, the V gene TRBV5-1; D is perhaps TRBD1 (5 bases). CDR1 and CDR2 (germline): SGHRS, YFSETQ. V was pared by 3 bases and J by 4 bases, with 14 bases between. This CDR3 is 15 amino acids long. CDR3 bases: TGCGCCAGCAGCTCCTCGTGGGGCGCCGGAAACACCATATATTTT. The encoded protein is CASSSSWGAGNTIYF.

The genes are TRBV28 and TRBJ1-1, with D possibly TRBD1 on 6 matching bases. Germline V lookup: CDR1 MDHEN, CDR2 SYDVKM. The CDR3 runs to 14 residues. V was trimmed by 1 base and J by 13 bases, leaving 19 bases between them. The chain's CDR3 is CASSLFDRPEYLFF. The CDR3 nucleotides are TGTGCCAGCAGTTTATTCGACAGGCCAGAATATCTTTTCTTT.

V is TRBV6-5 and J is TRBJ1-2; D is uncertain. Trimming took 7 bases from V and 0 from J, leaving 15 bases between them. CDR3 size: 15 residues. Germline V gene data show CDR1 as MNHEY and CDR2 as SVGAGI. CDR3 amino acids: CASKFTGAANYGYTF. The CDR3 nucleotides are TGTGCCAGCAAATTTACGGGAGCAGCTAACTATGGCTACACCTTC.

This sequence joins TRBV7-2 and TRBJ1-6, with unresolved D. Germline V gene data show CDR1 as SGHTA and CDR2 as FQGNSA. The CDR3 sequence is 15 residues long. V was trimmed by 1 base and J by 9 bases, leaving 13 bases between them. The CDR3 protein is CASSLEGHTGSPLHF. CDR3 coding DNA: TGTGCCAGCAGCTTAGAAGGTCATACGGGTTCACCCCTCCACTTT.

The chain employs TRBV2 and TRBJ2-5; possible D gene TRBD2, 5 bases. V was cut by 10 bases and J by 6 bases, with 21 bases left in between. The germline V gene encodes CDR1 SNHLY and CDR2 FYNNEI. CDR3 length equals 14 residues. The CDR3 region is CATSELVGRQTQYF. DNA for the CDR3: TGTGCCACCTCGGAACTAGTAGGGAGACAGACCCAGTACTTC.

The chain employs TRBV9 and TRBJ2-3; a weak D match, TRBD1 (5 bases). Trimming stripped 0 bases from V and 0 bases from J, with 11 bases between. Germline CDR1 reads SGDLS; CDR2 reads YYNGEE. The CDR3 has 16 amino acids. The CDR3 coding sequence is TGTGCCAGCAGCGTAGCGTACAGGCCTAGCACAGATACGCAGTATTTT. Its translation is CASSVAYRPSTDTQYF.

The chain carries TRBV2 and TRBJ1-1, with 7 bases that match TRBD1. The germline gives CDR1 SNHLY, CDR2 FYNNEI. J was trimmed by 0 bases and V by 8 bases; bases with no gene match: 3. The CDR3 is 13 amino acids. CDR3 residues: CASGTAVNTEAFF. CDR3 DNA: TGTGCCAGCGGGACAGCGGTGAACACTGAAGCTTTCTTT.

The rearrangement joins TRBV7-8 to TRBJ1-2; D ambiguous. The V gene lost 2 bases and the J gene lost 1 base, with 5 bases spanning the gap. The CDR3 loop spans 13 amino acids. In germline, CDR1 is SGHVS, CDR2 FQNEAQ. The CDR3 loop reads CASSLNSNYGYTF. CDR3 bases: TGTGCCAGCAGCTTAAACAGTAACTATGGCTACACCTTC. Supplemented by reference TRBV7-8 and TRBJ1-2, the full variable domain reads GAGVSQSPRYKVAKRGQDVALRCDPISGHVSLFWYQQALGQGPEFLTYFQNEAQLDKSGLPSDRFFAERPEGSVSTLKIQRTQQEDSAVYLCASSLNSNYGYTFGSGTRLTVV.

This chain connects TRBV5-1 to TRBJ1-3; 8 bases are a match to TRBD1. CDR1 is SGHRS and CDR2 is YFSETQ in the germline V gene. V shed 2 bases and J 2 bases; nucleotides not matched to a gene: 18. CDR3 size: 20 residues. The CDR3 DNA reads TGCGCCAGCAGCTTCGGACAGGGTATGAGGGGTGCGGGCCCTGGAAACACCATATATTTT. Its translation is CASSFGQGMRGAGPGNTIYF. The full variable domain, its missing parts supplied by reference TRBV5-1 and TRBJ1-3, is KAGVTQTPRYLIKTRGQQVTLSCSPISGHRSVSWYQQTPGQGLQFLFEYFSETQRNKGNFPGRFSGRQFSNSRSEMNVSTLELGDSALYLCASSFGQGMRGAGPGNTIYFGEGSWLTVV.

V is TRBV6-6 and J is TRBJ2-7; D gene uncertain. Germline lookup yields CDR1 MNHNY and CDR2 SVGAGI (reference sequence). The ends were cut back, 3 bases at V and 4 bases at J, with 4 bases in the middle. The CDR3 consists of 11 residues. CDR3 DNA sequence: TGTGCCAGCAGTTATAATTACGAGCAGTACTTC. It yields the protein CASSYNYEQYF.

This clone was picked up one time. A read error may produce the germline difference seen at one junction end. This rearrangement joins TRBV5-1 to TRBJ1-3; maybe TRBD1 (6 bases). Germline CDR1 is SGHRS and CDR2 is YFSETQ. This CDR3 is 15 amino acids long. CDR3 loop: CASNKDSSSGNTIYF. The DNA for the CDR3 is TGCGCTAGCAACAAGGACAGTTCCTCTGGAAACACCATATATTTT.

There are a few counts of this clone. The chain links TRBV7-9 to TRBJ2-5; tentative D call: TRBD2 (7 bases). Looked up from germline, CDR1 is SEHNR and CDR2 is FQNEAQ (reference sequence). With 3 bases removed from V and 4 bases from J, the gap between germline ends came to 15 bases. The length of the CDR3 is 15 residues. CDR3 amino acids: CASSLAGARGETQYF. DNA of the CDR3: TGTGCCAGCAGCTTGGCGGGGGCCAGGGGAGAGACCCAGTACTTC.

The count of this clone is one. The chain uses TRBV13 and TRBJ2-7; 9 bases fit TRBD2. The junction had 7 bases not matched to a gene; V was cut back by 5 bases and J by 2 bases. CDR1 PRHDT and CDR2 FYEKMQ come from the germline V gene (reference sequence). This CDR3 region has 15 residues. CDR3 nucleotides: TGTGCCAGCAGCGACCCGGGACTAGCCCCCTACGAGCAGTACTTC. It encodes CASSDPGLAPYEQYF.

The chain couples TRBV6-5 to TRBJ1-2, with D uncertain. Trimming removed 2 bases from V and 5 bases from J, with 15 bases in between. Germline V gene sequence: CDR1 MNHEY, CDR2 SVGAGI. The CDR3 has 15 residues. CDR3 region: CASSYVAHTLYGYTF. The CDR3 region has the DNA TGTGCCAGCAGTTACGTTGCCCACACCCTTTATGGCTACACCTTC.

This sequence joins TRBV19 and TRBJ2-7; D is possibly TRBD1 (6 bases). In germline, CDR1 is LNHDA, CDR2 SQIVND (reference sequence). CDR3 length: 13 amino acids. V was clipped by 5 bases and J by 3 bases, with 11 bases between them. The CDR3 DNA follows: TGTGCCAGTAGTGTCAGGGGCGTCTACGAGCAGTACTTC. Its protein is CASSVRGVYEQYF.

The chain has TRBV7-2 and TRBJ1-1; no clear D gene. Germline V gives CDR1 SGHTA, CDR2 FQGNSA. Trimming left V 5 bases short and J 4 bases short, with 17 bases between. This CDR3 has 15 amino acids. The CDR3 DNA follows: TGTGCCAGCAGCCTTGCACGAGGAGGAAGCACTGAAGCTTTCTTT. The encoded protein is CASSLARGGSTEAFF.

V usage is TRBV6-5 and J usage is TRBJ1-1; 7 positions agree with TRBD1. In germline, CDR1 is MNHEY, CDR2 SVGAGI. V lost 2 bases to trimming and J lost 6 bases; unmatched junction nucleotides: 3. The CDR3 sequence is 13 residues long. CDR3 coding DNA: TGTGCCAGCAGTTACAGGGGGCTGGCTGAAGCTTTCTTT. Translating gives CASSYRGLAEAFF.